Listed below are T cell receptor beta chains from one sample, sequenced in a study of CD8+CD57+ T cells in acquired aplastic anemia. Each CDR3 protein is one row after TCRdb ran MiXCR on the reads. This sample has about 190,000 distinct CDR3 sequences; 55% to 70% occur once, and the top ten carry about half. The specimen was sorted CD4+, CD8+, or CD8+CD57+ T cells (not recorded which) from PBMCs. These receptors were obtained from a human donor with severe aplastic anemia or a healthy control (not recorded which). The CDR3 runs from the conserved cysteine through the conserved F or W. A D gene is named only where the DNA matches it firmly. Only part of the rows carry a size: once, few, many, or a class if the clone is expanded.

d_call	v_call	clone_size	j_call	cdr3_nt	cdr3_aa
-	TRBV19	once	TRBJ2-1	TGTGCCAGTACCAGGCAGGGCCTGTATAATGAGCAGTTCTTC	CASTRQGLYNEQFF
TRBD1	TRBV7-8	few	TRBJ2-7	TGTGCCAGCAGCTCGACAGGGGGAGGGTACGAGCAGTACTTC	CASSSTGGGYEQYF
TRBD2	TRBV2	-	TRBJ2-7	TGTGCCAGCAGTGAGGAGCGGGAGGCCTACGAGCAGTACTTC	CASSEEREAYEQYF
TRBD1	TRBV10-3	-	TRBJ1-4	TGTGCCATCAGTGAGGGGACAGGGGGAAATGAAAAACTGTTTTTT	CAISEGTGGNEKLFF
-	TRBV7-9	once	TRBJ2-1	TGTGCCAGCAGCCCGGCGGGCGATGAGCAGTTCTTC	CASSPAGDEQFF
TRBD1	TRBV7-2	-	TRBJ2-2	TGTGCCAGCAGCTCTTTACAGGGGGGCGGGGAGCTGTTTTTT	CASSSLQGGGELFF
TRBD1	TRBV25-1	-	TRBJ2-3	TGTGCCAGCAGGGACAGGCTCACAGATACGCAGTATTTT	CASRDRLTDTQYF
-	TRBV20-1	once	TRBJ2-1	TGCAGTGCTACTCGGGGTGGGGGGCACAATGAGCAGTTCTTC	CSATRGGGHNEQFF
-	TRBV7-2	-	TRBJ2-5	TGTGCCAGCTTAGGGGGGGGGGGTGAAGAGACCCAGTACTTC	CASLGGGGEETQYF
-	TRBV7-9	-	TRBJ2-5	TGTGCCAGCAGCCTCACACAGACAGACGTAGAGACCCAGTACTTC	CASSLTQTDVETQYF
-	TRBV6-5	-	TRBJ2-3	TGTGCCAGCAGTTACGTCAGGGGTTTCGATACGCAGTATTTT	CASSYVRGFDTQYF
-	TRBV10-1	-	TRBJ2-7	TGCGCCAGCAGTGAGCCGGGCTACGAGCAGTACTTC	CASSEPGYEQYF
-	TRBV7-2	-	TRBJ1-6	TGTGCCAGCAGCTTCTGGAGGGACGATTCACCCCTCCACTTT	CASSFWRDDSPLHF
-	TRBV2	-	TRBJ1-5	TGTGCCAGCAGTGAACGGGCCTTGGGAGGGGCCAATCAGCCCCAGCATTTT	CASSERALGGANQPQHF
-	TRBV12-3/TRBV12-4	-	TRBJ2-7	TGTGCCAGCAGTTTAGGCACAGGGAGGGGGGAGCAGTACTTC	CASSLGTGRGEQYF
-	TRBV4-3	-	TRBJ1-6	TGCGCCAGCAGCGGAGAGGGCTCTAATTCACCCCTCCACTTT	CASSGEGSNSPLHF
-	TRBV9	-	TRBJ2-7	TGTGCCAGCAGCCCGGGATACCCCTACGAGCAGTACTTC	CASSPGYPYEQYF
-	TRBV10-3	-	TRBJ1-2	TGTGCCATGGGGGGTACGGCTAACTATGGCTACACCTTC	CAMGGTANYGYTF
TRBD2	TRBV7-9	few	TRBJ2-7	TGTGCCACCAGCGCAACTAGCGGGAACTCCTACGAGCAGTACTTC	CATSATSGNSYEQYF
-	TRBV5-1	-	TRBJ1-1	TGCGCCAGCAGGGCAGGGATGAACACTGAAGCTTTCTTT	CASRAGMNTEAFF
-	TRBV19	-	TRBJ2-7	TGTGCCAGTAGTATAGAGGCTAGCGTATCCTACGAGCAGTACTTC	CASSIEASVSYEQYF
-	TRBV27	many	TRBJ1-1	TGTGCCAGCAGTCCATCCTGGGGCGGTCGGGCGGAAGCTTTCTTT	CASSPSWGGRAEAFF
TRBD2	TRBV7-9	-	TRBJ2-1	TGTGCCAGCAGCCGATCCGGGACTAGAGCTTACAATGAGCAGTTCTTC	CASSRSGTRAYNEQFF
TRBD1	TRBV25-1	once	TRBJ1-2	TGTGCCAGCAGTGAGGGGACAGGGGGGGCCTATGGCTACACCTTC	CASSEGTGGAYGYTF
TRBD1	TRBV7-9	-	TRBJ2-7	TGTGCCAGCAGCCTCGTCCCGGGACAGGATCAGTACTTC	CASSLVPGQDQYF
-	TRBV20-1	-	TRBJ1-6	TGCAGTTCCGCAGGGGCCGGTTCGAATTCACCCCTCCACTTT	CSSAGAGSNSPLHF
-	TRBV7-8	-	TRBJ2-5	TGTGCCAGCAGCTTAGAGGGCAGGACTCAAGAGACCCAGTACTTC	CASSLEGRTQETQYF
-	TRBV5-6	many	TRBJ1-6	TGTGCCAGCAGCTTAAATCTCGACAGCTCCTATAATTCACCCCTCCACTTT	CASSLNLDSSYNSPLHF
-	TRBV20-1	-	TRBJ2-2	TGCAGTGCTAGGGGATTGGGGCGTAGCGGGGAGCTGTTTTTT	CSARGLGRSGELFF
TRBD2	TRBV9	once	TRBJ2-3	TGTGCCAGCAGCGTAGAAGCGGGGGGGACGTCAGATACGCAGTATTTT	CASSVEAGGTSDTQYF
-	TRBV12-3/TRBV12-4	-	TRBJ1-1	TGTGCCAGCATCCCCAAGGGGGGCAGAAGAACTGAAGCTTTCTTT	CASIPKGGRRTEAFF
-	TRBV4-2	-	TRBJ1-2	TGTGCCAGCAGCCAAGGGGGTGCATTTAGGGACTACACCTTC	CASSQGGAFRDYTF
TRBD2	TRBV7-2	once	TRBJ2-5	TGCGCCAGCAGCTTTGTAGCGGGGGGTATCCAAGAGACCCAGTACTTC	CASSFVAGGIQETQYF
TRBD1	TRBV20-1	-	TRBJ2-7	TGCAGTGCTAACCGGGACAGGGCGTCAAACGAGCAGTACTTC	CSANRDRASNEQYF
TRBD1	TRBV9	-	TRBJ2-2	TGTGCCAGCAGTCCAGGCAGGGGACAGGGGGCGAGTTCCGGGGAGCTGTTTTTT	CASSPGRGQGASSGELFF
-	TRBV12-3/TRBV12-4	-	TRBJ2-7	TGTGCCAGCAGCTCGGGTCCGAGCTCCTACGAGCAGTACTTC	CASSSGPSSYEQYF
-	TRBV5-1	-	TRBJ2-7	TGCGCCAGCAGCTTGGCCTTTTCGTACGAGCAGTACTTC	CASSLAFSYEQYF
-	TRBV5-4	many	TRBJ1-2	TGTGCCAGCAGCACGCACGCCGTGAGGCCGGAGCGGCACTATGGCTACACCTTC	CASSTHAVRPERHYGYTF
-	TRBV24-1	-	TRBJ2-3	TGTGCCACCAGTGGGGTCACAGATACGCAGTATTTT	CATSGVTDTQYF
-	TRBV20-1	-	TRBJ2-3	TGCAGTGCTAAAACCTCAGGGTCCAGGACAGATACGCAGTATTTT	CSAKTSGSRTDTQYF
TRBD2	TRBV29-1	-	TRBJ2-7	TGCAGCGTTGTTCTAGCGGGACATTCCTACGAGCAGTACTTC	CSVVLAGHSYEQYF
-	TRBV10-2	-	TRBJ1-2	TGCGCCAGCAGTGAGTCGCAGGGCGGAGGCTACACCTTC	CASSESQGGGYTF
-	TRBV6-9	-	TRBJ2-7	TGTGCCAGCAGTCTCCGGGACTCTGCCTACGAGCAGTACTTC	CASSLRDSAYEQYF
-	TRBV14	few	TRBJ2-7	TGTGCCAGCACCCTTGGTTACCCGGGTGAGCAGTACTTC	CASTLGYPGEQYF
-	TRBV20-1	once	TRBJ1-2	TGCAGTGCGAGTGCCCCGTGGCAGGACTATGGCTACACCTTC	CSASAPWQDYGYTF
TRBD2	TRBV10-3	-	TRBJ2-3	TGTGCCGTCACCGGGACTAGCGTTACAGATACGCAGTATTTT	CAVTGTSVTDTQYF
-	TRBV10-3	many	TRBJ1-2	TGTGCCATCAGTGAGGCCGCGATTGGCTACACCTTC	CAISEAAIGYTF
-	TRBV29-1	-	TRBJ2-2	TGCAGCGTTGAAGCTAGGGCCGGGGAGCTGTTTTTT	CSVEARAGELFF
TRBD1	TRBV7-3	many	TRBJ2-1	TGTGCCAGCAGCTTAGGGACAGTTTATGAGCAGTTCTTC	CASSLGTVYEQFF
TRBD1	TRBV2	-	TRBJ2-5	TGTGCCAGCAGTAAGGACAGGGAGACCCAGTACTTC	CASSKDRETQYF
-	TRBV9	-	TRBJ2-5	TGTGCCAGCAGCGTAAGGGGAGAGACCCAGTACTTC	CASSVRGETQYF
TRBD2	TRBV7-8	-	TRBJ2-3	TGTGCCAGCAGTCCCGGACTAGCGGTTAGCACAGATACGCAGTATTTT	CASSPGLAVSTDTQYF